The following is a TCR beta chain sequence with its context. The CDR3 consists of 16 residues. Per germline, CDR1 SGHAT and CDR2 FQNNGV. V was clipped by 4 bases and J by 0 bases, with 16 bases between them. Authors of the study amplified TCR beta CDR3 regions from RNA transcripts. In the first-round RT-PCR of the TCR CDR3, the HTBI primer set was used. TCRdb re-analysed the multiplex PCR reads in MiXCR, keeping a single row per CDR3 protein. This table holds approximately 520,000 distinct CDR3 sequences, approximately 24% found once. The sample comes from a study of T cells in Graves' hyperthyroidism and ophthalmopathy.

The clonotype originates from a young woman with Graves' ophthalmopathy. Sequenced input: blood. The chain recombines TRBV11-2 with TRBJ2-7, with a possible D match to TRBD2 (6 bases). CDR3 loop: CASSSLAVTASYEQYF. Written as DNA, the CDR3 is TGTGCCAGCAGCTCCTTAGCGGTAACCGCCTCCTACGAGCAGTACTTC.